These T cell receptor beta chains were read from a single sample in a study of post-analysis software for immune sequencing data. MiXCR was run by TCRdb on the PCR reads, yielding one entry per CDR3 protein. The table has fewer than 850,000 distinct CDR3 sequences, about half seen once; the top ten hold 4% to 5%. Sample: blood. The receptors were sampled from a girl aged 5-17 years with multiple sclerosis. The CDR3 runs from the conserved cysteine through the conserved F or W. A D gene is named only where the DNA matches it firmly. Some rows mark clone size as missing; the rest say once, few, many or name a class of expanded clone.

V	size	J	D	DNA	CDR3
TRBV4-3	NA	TRBJ2-4	TRBD2	TGCGCCAGCAGCCAGGACCTAGCGGGAGGAGGGGGCCAAAACATTCAGTACTTC	CASSQDLAGGGGQNIQYF
TRBV7-2	NA	TRBJ2-3	NA	TGTGCCAGCAGCTTAGCTGAGCAGTGGACAGATACGCAGTATTTT	CASSLAEQWTDTQYF
TRBV6-6	NA	TRBJ2-5	TRBD1	TGTGCCAGCGGACAGGGAAGCGAGACCCAGTACTTC	CASGQGSETQYF
TRBV6-5	once	TRBJ2-2	NA	TGTGCCAGCAGCCACGAGGGGGACTCCTACACCGGGGAGCTGTTTTTT	CASSHEGDSYTGELFF
TRBV24-1	few	TRBJ1-2	NA	TGTGCCACCAGGGACAGCATGGGCTATGGCTACACCTTC	CATRDSMGYGYTF
TRBV6-5	NA	TRBJ2-5	NA	TGTGCCAGCAGTTACTCGAAGGGGGAGACCCAGTACTTC	CASSYSKGETQYF
TRBV4-1	few	TRBJ2-1	TRBD1	TGCGCCAGCAGCCCGTTTCAGGGGGCGGACAATGAGCAGTTCTTC	CASSPFQGADNEQFF
TRBV6-5	NA	TRBJ2-3	NA	TGTGCCAGCAGTTGGGCAGGGCGGGTGGCAGATACGCAGTATTTT	CASSWAGRVADTQYF
TRBV4-1	NA	TRBJ1-6	NA	TGCGCCAGCAGCCAAGGAGTTCTCAAGAGTTCCGGCTCACCCCTCCACTTT	CASSQGVLKSSGSPLHF
TRBV7-2	NA	TRBJ2-7	NA	TGTGCCAGCAGCTTATCAGGGGCTACCTCCTACGAGCAGTACTTC	CASSLSGATSYEQYF
TRBV20-1	NA	TRBJ2-4	NA	TGCAGTGCCCCGGACCGAGAGCACATTCAGTACTTC	CSAPDREHIQYF
TRBV11-3	NA	TRBJ2-1	NA	TGTGCCAGCAGCGCCCCCGGAAACAATGAGCAGTTCTTC	CASSAPGNNEQFF
TRBV28	once	TRBJ2-1	NA	TGTGCCAGCAGTTCACAAAGCGATGTATACAATGAGCAGTTCTTC	CASSSQSDVYNEQFF
TRBV7-2	NA	TRBJ1-4	NA	TGTGCCAGCAGCGTAGCATCAACCGGGACGGTGAATGAAAAACTGTTTTTT	CASSVASTGTVNEKLFF
TRBV28	NA	TRBJ2-3	TRBD2	TGTGCCAGCAGTCCCATCCAGACTAGCGGGGTCTCAGATACGCAGTATTTT	CASSPIQTSGVSDTQYF
TRBV20-1	few	TRBJ2-1	TRBD2	TGCAGTGCACTACTAGCGGGGCCAAATGAGCAGTTCTTC	CSALLAGPNEQFF
TRBV12-3/TRBV12-4	NA	TRBJ1-2	NA	TGTGCCAGCAGTTCCTACAGGGAGGGCTATGGCTACACCTTC	CASSSYREGYGYTF
TRBV12-5	few	TRBJ2-5	TRBD2	TGTGCTAGTGGTAATAGCGGGAGGGAGACCCAGTACTTC	CASGNSGRETQYF
TRBV7-9	once	TRBJ2-7	NA	TGTGCCAGCAGCCGTAGCGGGACAGGGACGGAGCAGTACTTC	CASSRSGTGTEQYF
TRBV7-2	NA	TRBJ1-2	NA	TGTGCCAGCAGCTTAGCGCTCGGGCCCTCTAGGGGCTACACCTTC	CASSLALGPSRGYTF
TRBV28	NA	TRBJ2-7	TRBD1	TGTGCCAGCGTTACAGGGGATTGGGACGAGCAGTACTTC	CASVTGDWDEQYF
TRBV20-1	few	TRBJ2-5	NA	TGCAGTGCACGAACGGGACTGGGCAGAGAGACCCAGTACTTC	CSARTGLGRETQYF
TRBV5-1	NA	TRBJ2-5	NA	TGCGCCAGCAGCCCCGTTTCCGGCAGCCAAGAGACCCAGTACTTC	CASSPVSGSQETQYF
TRBV20-1	many	TRBJ1-5	TRBD1	TGCAGTGCTAGAAAGGCCGGACAGGGGGCGTCTAGCAATCAGCCCCAGCATTTT	CSARKAGQGASSNQPQHF
TRBV6-6	NA	TRBJ2-6	TRBD1	TGTGCCAGCAGTTACTCGACAGGGGGCGGTGGGGCCAACGTCCTGACTTTC	CASSYSTGGGGANVLTF
TRBV29-1	many	TRBJ2-7	NA	TGCAGCACAACCGGGGGACCCGGGAACGAGCAGTACTTC	CSTTGGPGNEQYF
TRBV20-1	NA	TRBJ2-1	TRBD2	TGCAGTGCTAGTCCCCTCGTCGGACTAGAAGGATCCAATGAGCAGTTCTTC	CSASPLVGLEGSNEQFF
TRBV5-1	few	TRBJ2-1	TRBD2	TGCGCCAGCAGCTTGGCCACTAGCGGGATTGAGCAGTTCTTC	CASSLATSGIEQFF
TRBV7-9	NA	TRBJ2-5	NA	TGTGCCAGCGCCGACAGGAGGGCAGGGCAAGAGACCCAGTACTTC	CASADRRAGQETQYF
TRBV20-1	few	TRBJ2-7	NA	TGCAGCCTTCGGGGGACTGGGACCTACGAGCAGTACTTC	CSLRGTGTYEQYF
TRBV3-1	NA	TRBJ2-7	TRBD2	TGTGCCAGCAGCCAAGATTTGTCGGGAGGAAACGAGCAGTACTTC	CASSQDLSGGNEQYF
TRBV6-6	NA	TRBJ2-5	TRBD1	TGTGCCAGCAGTTACTCCCGGGACAGTAAGTACTTC	CASSYSRDSKYF
TRBV20-1	NA	TRBJ2-1	NA	TGCAGTGCTAGAGGGGGCCATAGCTCCTACAATGAGCAGTTCTTC	CSARGGHSSYNEQFF
TRBV25-1	NA	TRBJ1-1	NA	TGTGCCAGCAGTGAATTCGGAAGGACTGAAGCTTTCTTT	CASSEFGRTEAFF
TRBV7-6	NA	TRBJ2-1	TRBD2	TGTGCCAGCAGCTTCACTAGCGGGATTAGAGACAATGGGCAGTTCTTC	CASSFTSGIRDNGQFF
TRBV20-1	NA	TRBJ2-5	NA	TGCAGTGCTAGCAGGGTTATCGGGACCCAGTACTTC	CSASRVIGTQYF
TRBV9	NA	TRBJ2-7	NA	TGTGCCAGCAGCACCCGGAGCGCGGGGGAGCAGTACTTC	CASSTRSAGEQYF
TRBV13	few	TRBJ2-3	TRBD2	TGTGCCAGCAGCTCGGGACTAGCGGAGACTAGCACAGATACGCAGTATTTT	CASSSGLAETSTDTQYF
TRBV14	NA	TRBJ2-1	NA	TGTGCCAGCAGCCATCCCACTGTGTATCCCATTTACAATGAGCAGTTCTTC	CASSHPTVYPIYNEQFF
TRBV6-1	NA	TRBJ2-3	NA	TGTGCCAGCCCGGGGCGGGGCACAGATACGCAGTATTTT	CASPGRGTDTQYF
TRBV12-3/TRBV12-4	NA	TRBJ1-1	TRBD1	TGTGCCAGCACACCCTCCGACAGGGCCACGATGATAGCTTTCTTT	CASTPSDRATMIAFF
TRBV7-3	many	TRBJ2-3	NA	TGTGCCAGCAGCTTAAAGGGGATTGGAACCGCATTGACAGATACGCAGTATTTT	CASSLKGIGTALTDTQYF
TRBV20-1	NA	TRBJ2-5	NA	TGCAGTGCTAGCGGGCGTCAGGAGACCCAGTACTTC	CSASGRQETQYF